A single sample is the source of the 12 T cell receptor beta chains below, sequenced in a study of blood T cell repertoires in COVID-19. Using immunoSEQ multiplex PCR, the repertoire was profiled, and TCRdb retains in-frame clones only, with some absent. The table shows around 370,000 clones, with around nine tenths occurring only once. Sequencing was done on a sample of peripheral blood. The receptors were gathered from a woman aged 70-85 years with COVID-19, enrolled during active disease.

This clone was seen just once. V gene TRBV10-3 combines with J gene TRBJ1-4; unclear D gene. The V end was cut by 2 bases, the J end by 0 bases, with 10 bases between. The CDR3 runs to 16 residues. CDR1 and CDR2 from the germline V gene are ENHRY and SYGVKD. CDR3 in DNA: TGTGCCATCAGTGAGGGTCAGACTGCAACTAATGAAAAACTGTTTTTT. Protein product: CAISEGQTATNEKLFF.

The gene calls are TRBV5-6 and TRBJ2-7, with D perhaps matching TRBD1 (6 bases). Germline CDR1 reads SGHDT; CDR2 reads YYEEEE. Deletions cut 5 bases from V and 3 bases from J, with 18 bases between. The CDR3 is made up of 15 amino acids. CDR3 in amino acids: CASSFDRRALYEQYF. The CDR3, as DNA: TGTGCCAGCAGTTTCGACAGGAGAGCCCTCTACGAGCAGTACTTC.

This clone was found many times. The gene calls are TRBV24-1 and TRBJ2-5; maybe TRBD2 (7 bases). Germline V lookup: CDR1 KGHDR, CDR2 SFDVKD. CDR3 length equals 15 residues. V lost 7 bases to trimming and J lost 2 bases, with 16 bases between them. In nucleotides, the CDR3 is TGTGCCACCAGCAAAGGGGGGGACCCACAAGAGACCCAGTACTTC. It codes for CATSKGGDPQETQYF.

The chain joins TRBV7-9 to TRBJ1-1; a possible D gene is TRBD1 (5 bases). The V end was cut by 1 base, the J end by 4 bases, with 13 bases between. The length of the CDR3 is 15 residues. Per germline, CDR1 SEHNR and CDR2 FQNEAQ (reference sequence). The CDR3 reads CASSLGVSGGTEAFF. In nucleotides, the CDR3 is TGTGCCAGCAGCTTAGGAGTCTCGGGGGGCACTGAAGCTTTCTTT.

CDR3 protein: CASSTTAFSYEQYF. The CDR3, as DNA: TGTGCCAGCAGCACGACAGCCTTCTCCTACGAGCAGTACTTC. This chain connects TRBV7-3 to TRBJ2-7, with D possibly matching TRBD1 (5 bases). This CDR3 is 14 amino acids long. The germline V gene has CDR1 SGHTA and CDR2 FQGTGA. V lost 5 bases, J lost 0 bases, and 11 bases lay in between.

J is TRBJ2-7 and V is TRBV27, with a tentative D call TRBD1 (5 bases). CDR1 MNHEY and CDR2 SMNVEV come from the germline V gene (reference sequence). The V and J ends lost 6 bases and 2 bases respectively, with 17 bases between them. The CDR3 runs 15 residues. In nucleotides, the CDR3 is TGTGCCAGCAGACGGGCCGCCAAGGGGCCCTACGAGCAGTACTTC. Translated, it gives CASRRAAKGPYEQYF.

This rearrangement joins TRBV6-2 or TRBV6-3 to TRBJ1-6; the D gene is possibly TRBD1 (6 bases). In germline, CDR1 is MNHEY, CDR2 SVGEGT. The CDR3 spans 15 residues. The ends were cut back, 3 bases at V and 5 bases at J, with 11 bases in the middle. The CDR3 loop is CASSYEPGDNSPLHF. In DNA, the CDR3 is TGTGCCAGCAGTTATGAACCAGGGGATAATTCACCCCTCCACTTT.

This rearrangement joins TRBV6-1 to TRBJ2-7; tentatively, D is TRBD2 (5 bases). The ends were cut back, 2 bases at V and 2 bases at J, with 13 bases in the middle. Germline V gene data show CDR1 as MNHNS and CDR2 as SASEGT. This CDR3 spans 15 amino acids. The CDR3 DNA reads TGTGCCAGCAGTGAAAGGACTGTCGGAACCTACGAGCAGTACTTC. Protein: CASSERTVGTYEQYF.

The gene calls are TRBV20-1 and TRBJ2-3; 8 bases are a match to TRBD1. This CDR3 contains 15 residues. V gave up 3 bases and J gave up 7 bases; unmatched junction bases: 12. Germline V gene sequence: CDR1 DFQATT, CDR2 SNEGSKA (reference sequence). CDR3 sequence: CSASRQGAGLNTQYF. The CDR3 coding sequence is TGCAGTGCTAGTCGGCAGGGGGCAGGTTTAAATACGCAGTATTTT.

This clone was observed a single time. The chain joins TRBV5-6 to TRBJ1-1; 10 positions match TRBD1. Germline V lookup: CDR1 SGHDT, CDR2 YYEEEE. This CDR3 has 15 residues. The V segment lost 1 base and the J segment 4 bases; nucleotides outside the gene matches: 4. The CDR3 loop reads CASSLQTGGITEAFF. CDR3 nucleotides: TGTGCCAGCAGCTTGCAGACAGGGGGCATCACTGAAGCTTTCTTT. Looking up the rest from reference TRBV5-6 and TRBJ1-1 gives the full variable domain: DAGVTQSPTHLIKTRGQQVTLRCSPKSGHDTVSWYQQALGQGPQFIFQYYEEEERQRGNFPDRFSGHQFPNYSSELNVNALLLGDSALYLCASSLQTGGITEAFFGQGTRLTVV.

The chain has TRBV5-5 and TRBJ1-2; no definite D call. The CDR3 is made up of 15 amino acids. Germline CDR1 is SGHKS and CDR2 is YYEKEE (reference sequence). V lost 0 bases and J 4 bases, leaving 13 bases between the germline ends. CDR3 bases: TGTGCCAGCAGCTTGGATGGTCCCATCGGCTATGGCTACACCTTC. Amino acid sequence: CASSLDGPIGYGYTF. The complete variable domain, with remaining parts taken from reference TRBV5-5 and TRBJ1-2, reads DAGVTQSPTHLIKTRGQQVTLRCSPISGHKSVSWYQQVLGQGPQFIFQYYEKEERGRGNFPDRFSARQFPNYSSELNVNALLLGDSALYLCASSLDGPIGYGYTFGSGTRLTVV.

CDR3 loop: CASSEAGGQPQHF. For the CDR3, the DNA is TGTGCCAGCAGTGAAGCGGGAGGACAGCCCCAGCATTTT. The rearrangement links TRBV6-1 to TRBJ1-5, with D unclear. The V end was cut by 0 bases, the J end by 7 bases, with 7 bases between. The germline gives CDR1 MNHNS, CDR2 SASEGT. CDR3 length equals 13 residues.